This T cell receptor (beta chain) is from a study of graft-versus-host responses after intestinal transplantation. In the case of this clone: The antigen is undetermined.

TCRdb keeps only in-frame clones here, not all; method: immunoSEQ multiplex PCR. The data hold 77,000 or so clones, with over 85% observed a single time. The CDR3 totals 13 residues. V lost 5 bases and J lost 3; bases outside the gene matches: 4. CDR1 and CDR2 from the germline V gene are SEHNR and FQNEAQ (reference sequence). The TCR was taken from a human donor who received an intestinal transplant. The chain has TRBV7-9 and TRBJ2-7; TRBD2 agrees at 7 bases. The sample here was unstimulated CD8+ T cells sorted from spleen or lymph node cells, taken before intestinal transplant. The CDR3 loop reads CASSAGLLYEQYF. CDR3 nucleotides: TGTGCCAGCAGCGCGGGACTACTCTACGAGCAGTACTTC. Based on the CDR3 plus reference TRBV7-9 and TRBJ2-7, the full variable domain is DTGVSQNPRHKITKRGQNVTFRCDPISEHNRLYWYRQTLGQGPEFLTYFQNEAQLEKSRLLSDRFSAERPKGSFSTLEIQRTEQGDSAMYLCASSAGLLYEQYFGPGTRLTVT.